This T cell receptor (beta chain) was obtained from a study of blood T cell repertoires in COVID-19. About the research overall: The origin of the acute and convalescent COVID-19 samples was the United States, Italy and Spain. Sample material is recorded as cDNA or gDNA derived from T cells, B-cell-depleted T cells, or PBMCs.

Trimming cost V 4 bases and J 0 bases; bases outside gene matches: 8. The germline CDR1 and CDR2 sequences are SGHNT and YYREEE (reference sequence). This CDR3 region has 18 residues. In the authors' methods: Reference gene primer amplification in the assay estimated nucleated cell counts. Profiled with immunoSEQ multiplex PCR; TCRdb holds only in-frame clones, not every one. V, J and clone size derive from that table, while D and trimming were established from the DNA sequence. Among tens of thousands of clones listed, 85% were seen once. The chain has TRBV5-4 and TRBJ1-4; 11 nucleotides align to TRBD1. The clonotype originates from a man aged 45 to 65 with acute or convalescent COVID-19. Sequenced: peripheral blood. CDR3 region: CASSEPGQGDATNEKLFF. CDR3 nucleotides: TGTGCCAGCAGCGAGCCGGGACAGGGGGATGCAACTAATGAAAAACTGTTTTTT.